This T cell receptor beta chain emerged from a study of technical replicates of blood from a few donors. This CDR3 has 14 residues. J was trimmed by 8 bases and V by 5 bases; bases with no gene match: 8. Per the germline V gene, CDR1 is MNHEY and CDR2 is SMNVEV (reference sequence). Repertoires were generated with immunoSEQ multiplex PCR, while TCRdb's copy carries only in-frame clones and drops some. The data contain more than 65,000 clones, roughly 92% of them singletons. The chain is built from TRBV27 and TRBJ1-4; 7 nucleotides match TRBD1. This sequence was found in a human donor in good health. Sequencing was carried out using T cells isolated from PBMCs. CDR3 coding DNA: TGTGCCAGCAGTCGGAATGACAGGGACGAAAAACTGTTTTTT. It is translated as CASSRNDRDEKLFF. Supplemented by reference TRBV27 and TRBJ1-4, the full variable domain reads EAQVTQNPRYLITVTGKKLTVTCSQNMNHEYMSWYRQDPGLGLRQIYYSMNVEVTDKGDVPEGYKVSRKEKRNFPLILESPSPNQTSLYFCASSRNDRDEKLFFGSGTQLSVL.